These T cell receptor beta chains were read from a single sample in a study of cytomegalovirus exposure and HLA in healthy donors. Profiling relied on immunoSEQ multiplex PCR, and the TCRdb table lists in-frame clones only, not all of them. In the table there are some 160,000 clones, roughly 77% of which are singletons. Sequencing was performed on PBMCs. The source of these receptors is a middle-aged man in good health and CMV-seropositive. Both conserved end residues are part of each CDR3. A D gene is named only where the DNA matches it firmly. Size is stated for part of the rows, as once, few or many counts, or as a class when the clone is expanded.

V,J,D,size,length,CDR3,DNA
TRBV12-5,TRBJ2-7,TRBD1,-,14,CASGLGQGVYEQYF,TGTGCTAGTGGTTTGGGACAGGGGGTCTACGAGCAGTACTTC
TRBV11-2,TRBJ1-6,-,-,13,CASRHGSPGALHF,TGTGCCAGCAGACATGGGAGTCCTGGCGCCCTCCACTTT
TRBV7-2,TRBJ2-7,-,-,15,CASSPDLGVRGEQYF,TGTGCCAGCAGCCCGGATCTTGGTGTCCGGGGAGAGCAGTACTTC
TRBV13,TRBJ2-1,TRBD1,once,15,CASSFYRTGSNEQFF,TGTGCCAGCAGCTTCTACCGGACAGGGAGCAATGAGCAGTTCTTC
TRBV2,TRBJ1-4,TRBD1,few,14,CASSNRGHNEKLFF,TGTGCCAGCAGTAACAGGGGGCATAATGAAAAACTGTTTTTT
TRBV6-6,TRBJ2-1,TRBD1,-,15,CASRGPGGPNNEQFF,TGTGCCAGCAGGGGGCCAGGGGGCCCGAACAATGAGCAGTTCTTC
TRBV9,TRBJ2-5,-,-,13,CASSYRPGETQYF,TGTGCCAGCAGCTACCGGCCGGGTGAGACCCAGTACTTC
TRBV6-7,TRBJ1-6,-,-,15,CASSYSTGCNSPLHF,TGTGCCAGCAGTTACTCCACAGGTTGTAATTCCCCCCTCCACTTT
TRBV30,TRBJ2-5,TRBD2,-,15,CAWSSLAGGYETQYF,TGTGCCTGGAGTAGCCTAGCGGGGGGGTACGAGACCCAGTACTTC
TRBV19,TRBJ1-4,-,-,15,CASTQGGASYEKLFF,TGTGCCAGTACCCAAGGGGGGGCTTCTTATGAAAAACTGTTTTTT
TRBV7-6,TRBJ1-4,TRBD1,few,15,CASSTGQGGVEKLFF,TGTGCCAGCAGCACTGGCCAGGGGGGCGTTGAAAAACTGTTTTTT
TRBV29-1,TRBJ2-7,-,few,13,CSVVQFPPYEQYF,TGCAGCGTTGTACAGTTCCCACCCTACGAGCAGTACTTC
TRBV27,TRBJ2-1,-,-,13,CASSPRFFNEQFF,TGTGCCAGCAGTCCCCGGTTTTTCAATGAGCAGTTCTTC
TRBV6-1,TRBJ2-1,TRBD1,-,12,CASISGGFEQFF,TGTGCCAGCATTTCAGGGGGCTTTGAGCAGTTCTTC
TRBV7-2,TRBJ2-7,TRBD1,few,14,CASRFRQGVGEQYF,TGTGCCAGCAGGTTCAGACAGGGGGTCGGCGAGCAGTACTTC
TRBV4-2,TRBJ2-7,-,-,16,CASSQDGGTVAYEQYF,TGTGCCAGCAGCCAAGATGGCGGGACAGTGGCCTACGAGCAGTACTTC
TRBV6-1,TRBJ1-5,TRBD1,few,18,CASSEDWTGTYSNQPQHF,TGTGCCAGCAGTGAGGATTGGACAGGGACGTATAGCAATCAGCCCCAGCATTTT